Listed here are 11 T cell receptor beta chains from one sample, sequenced in a study of blood T cells in healthy people across ages. It was with a sample-barcoded 5' primer and a J-beta primer mix that a second PCR of roughly 7 to 12 cycles was run. Via MiXCR, TCRdb re-called the 5' RACE reads, giving one row per CDR3 protein. This sample has 1.5 million to 2 million distinct CDR3 sequences, with 49% found just once. Sample: blood. These receptors all come from a woman in her forties in good health.

The gene calls are TRBV5-1 and TRBJ2-1; 8 nucleotides agree with TRBD2. The end of the DNA is better explained by TRBJ2-7, so the J call may be wrong. This CDR3 contains 15 residues. Germline CDR1 and CDR2: SGHRS and YFSETQ. This CDR3 is CASDYGGESYNEQYF. CDR3 nucleotide sequence: TGCGCCAGTGATTACGGGGGGGAATCCTACAATGAGCAGTACTTC.

This chain connects TRBV21-1 to TRBJ2-1; TRBD2, as called in the table, went unchecked against the DNA. TRBV21-1 is flagged as a pseudogene. The CDR3 extends over 16 amino acids. The CDR3 DNA reads as TGTGCCAGCAGCAAAGGCTACCTAGCGACCTACAATGAGCAGTTCTTC. It specifies CASSKGYLATYNEQFF.

This clonotype has a handful of counts. DNA of the CDR3: TGCAGTGCTAGAACTAGCGGGGGGCTTGAGGGTACGCAGTATTTT. Translation gives CSARTSGGLEGTQYF. The chain couples TRBV20-1 to TRBJ2-3; 12 nucleotides line up with TRBD2. Germline CDR1 and CDR2: DFQATT and SNEGSKA (reference sequence). There are 15 residues in the CDR3. With V trimmed by 2 bases and J by 8 bases, 8 bases remained unmatched.

The genes are TRBV5-1 and TRBJ2-1; TRBD1 matches 7 bases. Per the germline V gene, CDR1 is SGHRS and CDR2 is YFSETQ. The V gene end was trimmed by 4 bases and the J gene end by 10 bases; junction bases not matched to a gene: 11. The CDR3 is 14 residues long. CDR3: CASSPPTSTGEQFF. The CDR3 DNA reads TGCGCCAGCAGCCCGCCCACTTCGACAGGGGAGCAGTTCTTC.

V gene TRBV28 combines with J gene TRBJ2-5; D unresolved. V shed 0 bases and J shed 4 bases, with 9 bases lying between them. This CDR3 comprises 14 residues. Per the germline V gene, CDR1 is MDHEN and CDR2 is SYDVKM. The chain's CDR3 is CASSLWNTAETQYF. In DNA, the CDR3 is TGTGCCAGCAGTTTATGGAACACCGCAGAGACCCAGTACTTC.

The chain has TRBV20-1 and TRBJ2-3, with 7 bases that match TRBD1. This CDR3 comprises 15 residues. CDR1 is DFQATT and CDR2 is SNEGSKA in the germline V gene (reference sequence). The ends lost 2 bases at V and 4 bases at J; junction bases unmatched: 9. The CDR3 nucleotides read TGCAGTGCTAGAAACTTAGACAGGGTTGCAGATACGCAGTATTTT. Amino acid sequence: CSARNLDRVADTQYF.

The V and J genes are TRBV29-1 and TRBJ1-2; D remains ambiguous. The length of the CDR3 is 11 residues. Germline lookup yields CDR1 SQVTM and CDR2 ANQGSEA. V was shortened by 3 bases and J by 3 bases, with 5 bases between the two germline ends. CDR3 coding DNA: TGCAGCGTTGAGGAGTACTATGGCTACACCTTC. It codes for CSVEEYYGYTF.

This clonotype was seen more than once but under ten times. The chain uses TRBV20-1 and TRBJ2-5; D unresolved. Trimming cost V 3 bases and J 3 bases, with 14 bases left between them. The CDR3 loop spans 14 amino acids. Germline V gene sequence: CDR1 DFQATT, CDR2 SNEGSKA (reference sequence). The CDR3 loop reads CSASPLGGEETQYF. In DNA, the CDR3 is TGCAGTGCTAGCCCCCTGGGCGGAGAAGAGACCCAGTACTTC.

The chain uses TRBV27 and TRBJ1-6, with no clear D. Germline CDR1 MNHEY, CDR2 SMNVEV (reference sequence). The CDR3 totals 13 residues. V lost 4 bases to trimming and J lost 2 bases, with 3 bases between them. This chain's CDR3 is CASSSTYNSPLHF. CDR3 nucleotide sequence: TGTGCCAGCAGTTCCACCTATAATTCACCCCTCCACTTT.

The chain couples TRBV4-3 to TRBJ2-5, with D perhaps TRBD2 (5 bases). TRBJ2-7 matches the DNA end more closely, so the J call is doubtful. Germline values: CDR1 LGHNA, CDR2 YSLEER. The length of the CDR3 is 16 residues. CDR3 bases: TGCGCCAGCAGCCAAGATCGTGCAGGAGGACTGGACGAGCAGTACTTC. Translation gives CASSQDRAGGLDEQYF.

The rearrangement uses TRBV24-1 and TRBJ2-5; 7 nucleotides line up with TRBD2. Germline-derived CDR1 and CDR2 are KGHDR and SFDVKD. The CDR3 spans 15 residues. V trimming: 0 bases; J trimming: 1 base; junction bases outside the gene matches: 1. This CDR3 is CATSDLSGGQETQYF. The CDR3 nucleotides are TGTGCCACCAGTGATTTGTCGGGGGGCCAAGAGACCCAGTACTTC.